Below are 7 T cell receptor beta chains sequenced from a single sample in a study of blood T cell repertoires in COVID-19. Sequencing was performed with immunoSEQ multiplex PCR; in TCRdb, only in-frame clones are kept and a portion is missing. The sample consists of tens of thousands of clones, approximately 85% of them appearing once. The specimen was peripheral blood. The receptors were gathered from a man older than 75 with acute or convalescent COVID-19.

This clone occurred once. The chain links TRBV28 to TRBJ2-1; 10 bases fit TRBD2. V dropped 1 base and J dropped 5; count of bases not matched to a gene: 5. Germline values: CDR1 MDHEN, CDR2 SYDVKM. The CDR3 runs 16 residues. The DNA of the CDR3 is TGTGCCAGCAGTTTATCCCTAGCGGGAGTGGACAATGAGCAGTTCTTC. Translated, it gives CASSLSLAGVDNEQFF. The variable domain in full, completed from reference TRBV28 and TRBJ2-1, reads DVKVTQSSRYLVKRTGEKVFLECVQDMDHENMFWYRQDPGLGLRLIYFSYDVKMKEKGDIPEGYSVSREKKERFSLILESASTNQTSMYLCASSLSLAGVDNEQFFGPGTRLTVL.

V gene TRBV9 combines with J gene TRBJ2-5; perhaps TRBD1 as D (5 bases). This CDR3 contains 15 residues. V dropped 4 bases and J dropped 2 bases, with 15 bases sitting between them. The germline CDR1 and CDR2 sequences are SGDLS and YYNGEE. CDR3: CASSPAAGWQETQYF. The CDR3 bases are TGTGCCAGCAGCCCAGCCGCAGGGTGGCAAGAGACCCAGTACTTC.

This rearrangement joins TRBV7-2 to TRBJ1-2; the match to TRBD1 covers 10 bases. The CDR3 length is 16 residues. Trimming took 4 bases from V and 3 from J; bases not matched to a gene: 8. Germline V gene data show CDR1 as SGHTA and CDR2 as FQGNSA. The CDR3 is CASSYLRDRGDYGYTF. The CDR3, as DNA: TGTGCCAGCAGCTACTTACGGGACAGGGGTGACTATGGCTACACCTTC.

The V gene is TRBV7-2, the J gene TRBJ1-1; 7 bases fit TRBD1. The CDR3 runs to 12 residues. V lost 5 bases, J lost 8 bases, and 5 bases stayed unmatched. CDR1 and CDR2 (germline): SGHTA, FQGNSA. The CDR3 spells CASSTTGEEAFF. The CDR3 DNA reads as TGTGCCAGCAGCACAACAGGGGAGGAAGCTTTCTTT.

The chain uses TRBV27 and TRBJ2-5; 7 bases map to TRBD1. Germline CDR1 and CDR2: MNHEY and SMNVEV (reference sequence). This CDR3 contains 14 residues. The V segment lost 1 base and the J segment 5 bases; nucleotides outside the gene matches: 4. The CDR3 loop is CASSLWTGMETQYF. CDR3 coding DNA: TGTGCCAGCAGTTTATGGACAGGAATGGAGACCCAGTACTTC.

The gene calls are TRBV19 and TRBJ2-7; 7 bases agree with TRBD2. With V trimmed by 4 bases and J by 8 bases, 5 bases remained unmatched. Germline values: CDR1 LNHDA, CDR2 SQIVND (reference sequence). CDR3 length: 12 amino acids. This CDR3 reads CASSTPGLQQYF. CDR3 bases: TGTGCCAGTAGTACACCGGGACTACAGCAGTACTTC.

The chain combines TRBV5-6 with TRBJ1-4, with 8 nucleotides matching TRBD1. Germline V CDR1 and CDR2: SGHDT, YYEEEE. V lost 4 bases and J lost 0; bases outside the gene matches: 2. The CDR3 loop spans 15 amino acids. The CDR3 bases are TGTGCCAGCAGCCCGGGACAGGCAACTAATGAAAAACTGTTTTTT. It translates to CASSPGQATNEKLFF.